This TCR beta chain came from a study of T cell repertoires in cytomegalovirus infection. Study background: Recently identified HLA-C-restricted and well-studied HLA-B-restricted CMV epitopes were used.

This clonotype has just a few counts. The antigen remains undetermined. The CDR3 runs to 11 residues. Per germline, CDR1 DFQATT and CDR2 SNEGSKA (reference sequence). TCRdb redid the calling of the reads with MiXCR, one entry per CDR3 protein. This table has some 480,000 distinct CDR3 sequences, 33% appearing once. The starting material was cultured PBMCs, obtained from culture after CMV antigen stimulation. This chain joins TRBV20-1 and TRBJ1-2, with a tentative D call TRBD1 (5 bases). The receptor was isolated from a human donor in good health (CMV status not recorded). Some clones in this sample may be carry-over from other donors' samples. CDR3 in DNA: TGCAGCCAAGGACATCTATATGGCTACACCTTC. Encoded protein: CSQGHLYGYTF.